This TCR beta chain was sequenced in a study of T-cell reconstitution after alpha-beta-depleted transplantation in children. Overall study findings and caveats: TCRbeta diversity was high at day 60 in some patients (a result of surviving recipient T cells and thymic progenitors).

It was with unique molecular identifiers that the TCRbeta library was prepared. TCRdb called the PCR reads again in MiXCR, with one record for every CDR3 protein. The repertoire has some 50,000 distinct CDR3 sequences, around 9.2% of them found once; the top ten carry 27%. The CDR3 totals 13 residues. Looked up from germline, CDR1 is SGHTA and CDR2 is FQGNSA. Trimming shortened V by 5 bases and J by 0 bases, and 5 bases separated the two germline ends. This clonotype appeared many times. Its specificity is unknown. The chain carries TRBV7-2 and TRBJ2-4; D ambiguous. The input for sequencing was PBMCs, mostly from graft donor cells, taken 60 days after TCRalphabeta/CD19-depleted stem cell transplant. This receptor was obtained from a male patient aged 2-15 years who had a stem cell transplant for chronic granulomatous disease, so the T cells may come from the graft donor. The CDR3 is CASSRLAKNIQYF. The CDR3 coding sequence is TGTGCCAGCAGCCGACTAGCCAAAAACATTCAGTACTTC. The whole variable domain, remainder taken from reference TRBV7-2 and TRBJ2-4, is GAGVSQSPSNKVTEKGKDVELRCDPISGHTALYWYRQSLGQGLEFLIYFQGNSAPDKSGLPSDRFSAERTGGSVSTLTIQRTQQEDSAVYLCASSRLAKNIQYFGAGTRLSVL.